The TCR beta chain described here comes from a study of cytomegalovirus exposure and HLA in healthy donors (dated by TCRdb to the late 2010s). Regarding the complete study: An earlier analysis of 587 of the donors reported 276 Gb of sequence data and 117 million unique TCR beta sequences obtained from about 170 million T cells. A handful of DR-DQ haplotypes were handled as single units for association and clustering because linkage in the cohort was strong. The study profiled the T cell repertoires of 666 subjects by immunosequencing and related them to cytomegalovirus serostatus. Among several hundred genotyped donors of the cohort, an average of about 220,000 unique TCR beta nucleotide sequences was sequenced per donor, of which about 19% were non-productive. Besides the first cohort of 666 subjects, a separate validation cohort made up of over a hundred different subjects was used. Rather than drawing on any new phenotypic data, the later analysis identified candidate immune exposures from TCR beta sequences and the way those sequences occurred across donors. A later genetic analysis used genome-wide SNP genotypes for about 65% of the roughly 700 donors, treating that subset as a discovery cohort. To decide whether each TCR beta V gene segment behaved as functional or pseudogenic, an earlier analysis of some 580 of the donors relied on high-throughput TCR beta sequencing. The study was designed to test whether signatures of past pathogen exposure could be identified by cataloging public T cell receptors. All discovery cohort repertoires had been generated on a single sequencing platform. High-throughput TCR immunosequencing, statistical association of individual TCRs with disease status, and machine learning were combined to predict cytomegalovirus infection status. Typing coverage varied by locus: roughly 629-640 donors for A, B, C, DRB1 and DQB1; roughly 500 for DQA1; about 590 for DPA1; approximately 490 for DPB1. Donor age, sex, ethnicity and CMV serostatus were compiled together with the repertoire data. HLA typing included class I and class II loci at four-digit resolution. Roughly 300 gigabases of sequencing data and approximately 92 million unique TCR sequences made up an early release that covered nearly 650 HLA-typed donors. Among the roughly 400 genotyped donors, about 85% belonged to the genetic ancestry cluster associated with self-reported Caucasian donors. A later analysis re-examined previously published TCR beta repertoires from 600 to 700 donors and added high-resolution HLA genotyping to investigate patterns of TCR occurrence. Summary of the overall study and its limitations: It was suggested by the authors that the approach could potentially be generalized to other disease states and immunological phenotypes. Sequencing depth was assumed to be roughly uniform across donors in the presence/absence analyses, though that assumption may not hold. Only TCR beta chains were sequenced in this cohort, and the absence of alpha or paired-chain data limited detectable features. In a later analysis, most CMV-associated TCR beta chains were found to appear HLA-restricted, with HLA associations seemingly driven largely by CMV exposure. According to a later analysis, parvovirus B19, influenza, CMV and Epstein-Barr virus appeared linked to several top co-occurrence clusters. The sequencing pipeline was judged likely to have produced a cluster of highly shared sequence variants as a technical artifact. In both the original and validation cohorts, the classifier was reported to diagnose cytomegalovirus status with high specificity and sensitivity. Some IMGT-functional V segments, including TRBV6-2 and TRBV6-3, could not be distinguished by the 87-base-pair reads and were therefore excluded. Strong co-occurrence of HLA alleles, especially DR and DQ, made assigning TCR associations to individual alleles difficult. In vitro tests confirmed that a few of the cytomegalovirus-associated TCR beta chains recognize cytomegalovirus antigens. In an earlier analysis of some 550 of the donors, most TCR beta V segments were observed in productive rearrangements about 90% or about 30% of the time, broadly matching IMGT annotations. Because counts were too low, about 18 rarely observed V segments, including chromosome 9 orphons, were excluded from the earlier analysis of roughly 580 of the donors. A further reported finding was that TCR beta sequences accurately predicted the HLA-A and HLA-B alleles for most subjects in the first cohort. The study gave a list of 150 to 200 TCR beta chains associated with cytomegalovirus. In a later analysis, the rate of TCR association differed among HLA loci, with DRB1 alleles having the most associated TCRs and HLA-C alleles having the fewest. A later analysis associated 15,000 or so TCR beta sequences with specific HLA alleles at a false discovery rate of 0.05. Across donors, most TCR sequences were observed very rarely, whereas some public TCRs were present in many individuals. In a later analysis, HLA-associated TCR beta chains were found to be more clonally expanded and to have lower generation probabilities than equally common non-associated chains. Because some donors lacked HLA typing at each locus, the association tests relied only on the typed subset. Correlated functional status among segregating V segments might be attributable to linkage disequilibrium, but an unknown experimental factor could not be ruled out. The only immune exposure information available for the cohort was CMV serostatus. A later genetic analysis reported fewer N-insertions in productive TCRs among donors in an Asian-associated ancestry cluster than the roughly 720-donor mean. In a later genetic analysis, a missense DCLRE1C variant was associated with V-gene and J-gene trimming of TCR beta chains, and the association was replicated in an independent cohort.

Library preparation used the immunoSEQ multiplex PCR assay. For the multiplex PCR, a mixture combining 60 forward primers for TCR Vbeta segments and 13 reverse primers for TCR Jbeta segments was used. A multiplex PCR assay on genomic DNA amplified the CDR3 region of rearranged TCR beta genes. The Illumina HiSeq System was used to sequence the amplified TCR beta libraries as 87-base-pair reads. As for the original processing: Across the 670 or so repertoires, a later analysis counted tens of millions of unique TCR beta chains, roughly 11 million of which were shared by at least two donors. A nearest-neighbor algorithm error-corrected the raw reads and collapsed the reads into unique sequences, merging closely related sequences to remove PCR and sequencing errors. CDR3 sequences were aligned to IMGT reference sequences to assign V, D and J gene segments. Each retained sequence needed at least a six-nucleotide match to both a V gene segment and a J gene segment. A rearrangement was called productive if the CDR3 had no stop codons and remained in frame with V and J, and every other rearrangement was called non-productive. Following IMGT convention, CDR3 was defined as the stretch from the second conserved V-encoded cysteine to the conserved J-encoded phenylalanine. In an earlier analysis of roughly 580 of the donors, sequences lacking an unambiguous match to a single V gene segment were excluded. In an earlier analysis of around 590 of the donors, a V segment was called functional when productive rearrangements were above 56.7%, and segregating when the standard deviation between donors exceeded 5%. A statistical classification framework was built for diagnosing cytomegalovirus status from the catalog of TCR beta chain sequences. In a later analysis, V and J genes were assigned by comparing TCR nucleotide sequences against IMGT/GENE-DB human TR gene sequences. A later analysis assigned CDR3 sequences and most-parsimonious VDJ recombination scenarios with the TCRdist pipeline. In a later analysis, every TCR beta chain was defined by the combination of its CDR3 amino acid sequence and its V-gene family, and reads without a unique V-gene family were dropped. A later analysis removed 500 to 600 highly shared, low-generation-probability nucleotide sequences to deal with suspected cross-contamination and a sequencing artifact. In a later analysis, a clonal expansion index for each public chain was calculated from normalized within-repertoire ranks of inferred template counts. In a later analysis, generation probabilities were computed with a VDJ recombination model fitted to out-of-frame rearrangements, and the resulting probabilities were checked against IGoR. In a later analysis, TCR-TCR, TCR-HLA and TCR-CMV co-occurrence was scored with hypergeometric tests, and a repertoire-size bias correction was applied to TCR pairs. To estimate false discovery rates, a later analysis permuted the HLA or CMV assignments 20 times. In a later analysis, co-occurring TCRs were grouped using DBSCAN, and TCRdist sequence similarity was added for clustering within HLA-allele-positive subsets. Repertoires with fewer than 30,000 or more than 120,000 public chains were left out of co-occurrence clustering, as were several repertoires with anomalous nucleotide sharing. TCRdb re-hosts the immuneACCESS table, in-frame sequences only. Its copies lack some clones; in the studies checked, an unresolved V gene accounts for under half of them, and the cause for the rest is not known. V, J and clone size reflect that table, while D and trimming were determined from the DNA. In this sample the table shows approximately 150,000 clones, roughly 75% of which occur a single time. The leading ten clones occupy approximately 10% of the sample.

In total, approximately 700 healthy bone marrow donors made up the cohort. At the time of sampling, every cohort member was nominally healthy, though immune exposures that went unrecorded were likely present. The donor tested CMV seropositive, placing the donor among the 250 to 350 seropositive members of the cohort. Every donor gave a peripheral blood sample, and the peripheral blood mononuclear cells from that sample were used for TCR beta sequencing. Genomic DNA was extracted from the blood cell samples with the Qiagen DNeasy Blood Extraction Kit. This clone was picked up one time. The clone's antigen remains unknown. No clone much larger than this one lies a single base away; base qualities are absent. Unmatched junction bases come to 9, with V trimmed by 8 bases and J by 4 bases. CDR1 and CDR2 (GTSNPN, SVGIG) derive from the germline V gene (reference sequence). The CDR3 spans 13 residues, from the cysteine through the phenylalanine. Just the 39-base CDR3 DNA is kept, in frame starting at base 1.

The TCR originated in a man aged 18-30 years in good health and CMV-seropositive. The receptor chain draws on TRBV30 and TRBJ2-7; 9 of the junction bases match TRBD2. Source material: PBMCs. This receptor has the CDR3 CAAQAGGPYEQYF. The DNA sequence follows: TGTGCCGCCCAAGCGGGAGGCCCTTACGAGCAGTACTTC.